The clone carrying this TCR beta chain was observed at least ten times. The data were obtained in a study of molecular identifiers for immune sequencing clone quantification. TCRdb recomputed calls from the PCR reads with MiXCR, one row per CDR3 protein. This repertoire shows 70,000 to 90,000 distinct CDR3 sequences, 21% found once; its top ten account for approximately 1.1%. Sequences were obtained from naive CD8+ T cells from blood, with Jurkat cell RNA spiked in. Subset noted: FACS-sorted CD8+CD4-CCR7+CD45RA+ naive T cells. The sequence derives from a human donor in good health. Some libraries in this study had Jurkat cell RNA spiked in.

The DNA of the CDR3 is TGTGCCAGCAGCTTGCTAGCGGAGCAGTACTTC. Protein product: CASSLLAEQYF. The chain employs TRBV11-2 and TRBJ2-7; tentative D call: TRBD2 (6 bases). This CDR3 contains 11 residues. CDR1 is SGHAT, CDR2 FQNNGV, per germline. Trimming removed 3 bases from V and 7 bases from J, with 7 bases in between.